Presented here are 23 T cell receptor beta chains from one specimen sequenced in a study of tumor-infiltrating lymphocytes in localized non-small cell lung cancer. The data were produced by immunoSEQ multiplex PCR, yet TCRdb's version contains in-frame clones alone and is incomplete. The sample yields 20,000 to 25,000 clones, approximately 80% seen once. The sample consisted of lung tumor tissue. The receptor set was obtained from a human donor with non-small cell lung cancer.

The chain employs TRBV6-1 and TRBJ2-7; D is uncertain. V was clipped by 1 base and J by 4 bases, with 8 bases between them. The CDR3 spans 13 residues. Germline V gene lookup returns CDR1 MNHNS and CDR2 SASEGT. Here the CDR3 reads CASSEVRLYEQYF. CDR3 coding DNA: TGTGCCAGCAGTGAAGTCCGATTGTACGAGCAGTACTTC.

The CDR3 DNA sequence: TGTGCCAGTACCCTAGGACAGGGGGCGACGGAGACCCAGTACTTC. Translated: CASTLGQGATETQYF. The rearrangement uses TRBV19 and TRBJ2-5; TRBD1 agrees at 11 bases. CDR1 is LNHDA and CDR2 is SQIVND in the germline V gene (reference sequence). V was clipped by 7 bases and J by 5 bases; unmatched bases: 9. The CDR3 covers 15 residues.

V and J are TRBV5-1 and TRBJ2-5; 8 bases fit TRBD1. Trimming removed 3 bases from V and 5 bases from J; junction bases left unmatched: 3. CDR3 length equals 13 residues. Germline V gives CDR1 SGHRS, CDR2 YFSETQ. CDR3 amino acids: CASSSGGRETQYF. The CDR3 DNA follows: TGCGCCAGCAGCTCAGGGGGCAGGGAGACCCAGTACTTC.

V gene TRBV11-2 combines with J gene TRBJ2-7; maybe TRBD2 (6 bases). Germline V gives CDR1 SGHAT, CDR2 FQNNGV. The CDR3 has 12 residues. V gave up 4 bases and J gave up 3 bases, with 7 bases separating them. CDR3 amino acids: CASSSEGYEQYF. The CDR3 DNA sequence: TGTGCCAGCAGCTCGGAGGGCTACGAGCAGTACTTC. Supplemented by reference TRBV11-2 and TRBJ2-7, the full variable domain reads EAGVAQSPRYKIIEKRQSVAFWCNPISGHATLYWYQQILGQGPKLLIQFQNNGVVDDSQLPKDRFSAERLKGVDSTLKIQPAKLEDSAVYLCASSSEGYEQYFGPGTRLTVT.

The CDR3 loop is CASSLSQGSEAFF. The CDR3 nucleotides read TGTGCCAGCAGTTTGTCTCAGGGGTCTGAAGCTTTCTTT. The V and J genes are TRBV27 and TRBJ1-1; D is perhaps TRBD1 (6 bases). The CDR3 sequence is 13 residues long. V lost 3 bases and J 6 bases, leaving 11 bases between the germline ends. Germline values: CDR1 MNHEY, CDR2 SMNVEV (reference sequence).

The gene calls are TRBV5-4 and TRBJ2-1; 9 bases are a match to TRBD1. The CDR3 length is 15 residues. The germline gives CDR1 SGHNT, CDR2 YYREEE (reference sequence). J lost 7 bases, V lost 1 base, and 6 bases had no gene match. This CDR3 reads CASSLTTGGGNEQFF. In DNA, the CDR3 is TGTGCCAGCAGCTTGACGACAGGGGGAGGGAATGAGCAGTTCTTC.

The V and J genes are TRBV10-3 and TRBJ2-5; a weak D match, TRBD1 (5 bases). The CDR3 runs to 13 residues. CDR1 and CDR2 (germline): ENHRY, SYGVKD. Trimming shortened V by 5 bases and J by 5 bases, and 12 bases separated the two germline ends. The CDR3 loop reads CAISPRVEETQYF. CDR3 nucleotides: TGTGCCATCAGTCCCAGGGTTGAGGAGACCCAGTACTTC.

This chain joins TRBV18 and TRBJ1-2; D not resolved. This CDR3 contains 17 residues. V was shortened by 6 bases and J by 3 bases, with 23 bases between the two germline ends. Germline CDR1 reads KGHSH; CDR2 reads LQKENI. CDR3 in DNA: TGTGCCAGCTCTCCCCTAAGAGCAGGAGCAGCATACTATGGCTACACCTTC. Translation gives CASSPLRAGAAYYGYTF.

Only a few counts were recorded for this clone. This chain joins TRBV19 and TRBJ2-7; 9 bases match TRBD1. Germline V gene data show CDR1 as LNHDA and CDR2 as SQIVND (reference sequence). This CDR3 has 15 amino acids. The V and J ends lost 5 bases and 1 base, in that order; junction bases with no gene match: 6. The CDR3 is CASSGPGQGSYEQYF. CDR3 DNA sequence: TGTGCCAGTAGTGGGCCGGGACAGGGATCCTACGAGCAGTACTTC.

The genes are TRBV2 and TRBJ1-1, with D unresolved. Germline CDR1 SNHLY, CDR2 FYNNEI. V gave up 2 bases and J gave up 3 bases, with 10 bases separating them. The CDR3 consists of 14 residues. In nucleotides, the CDR3 is TGTGCCAGCAGTGAAATCGTTACTCACACTGAAGCTTTCTTT. This translates into CASSEIVTHTEAFF.

The V gene is TRBV14, the J gene TRBJ1-2; perhaps TRBD1 as D (5 bases). Germline V gives CDR1 SGHDN, CDR2 FVKESK. CDR3 size: 13 residues. Trimming cost V 4 bases and J 2 bases, with 8 bases left between them. The CDR3: CASSPTENYGYTF. The CDR3 DNA is TGTGCCAGCAGCCCGACAGAAAACTATGGCTACACCTTC.

The V and J genes are TRBV7-3 and TRBJ2-3, with D uncertain. V was pared by 2 bases and J by 0 bases, with 9 bases between. The CDR3 sequence is 15 residues long. Germline V CDR1 and CDR2: SGHTA, FQGTGA. In nucleotides, the CDR3 is TGTGCCAGCAGCTTAGGGCGATATAGCACAGATACGCAGTATTTT. It translates to CASSLGRYSTDTQYF.

The chain recombines TRBV6-1 with TRBJ1-2, with D possibly TRBD1 on 5 matching bases. V dropped 6 bases and J dropped 8 bases, with 19 bases sitting between them. This CDR3 is built from 14 residues. From germline, CDR1 is MNHNS and CDR2 SASEGT. CDR3 sequence reads: CASRREQASSGYTF. DNA for the CDR3: TGTGCCAGCAGGAGGGAACAGGCCTCTTCGGGCTACACCTTC.

The chain recombines TRBV6-4 with TRBJ1-4; TRBD1 aligns across 7 bases. Germline V gene sequence: CDR1 MRHNA, CDR2 SNTAGT. V trimming: 4 bases; J trimming: 0 bases; junction bases outside the gene matches: 5. The length of the CDR3 is 16 residues. The CDR3, as DNA: TGTGCCAGCAGTGCCCAGGGGGGGGCAACTAATGAAAAACTGTTTTTT. This translates into CASSAQGGATNEKLFF.

Concerning this clone: An end of the junction does not agree with germline; a read error may underlie this. The chain joins TRBV6-5 to TRBJ2-1; D tentatively fits TRBD1 or TRBD2 (5 bases each). Looked up from germline, CDR1 is MNHEY and CDR2 is SVGAGI. This CDR3 spans 13 amino acids. CDR3 region: CASSYGSRDARLF. CDR3 DNA: TGTGCCAGCAGTTACGGGTCTCGGGACGCACGGCTCTTC.

This chain links TRBV6-1 with TRBJ2-1; TRBD1 is a possible D gene (5 bases). This CDR3 region has 14 residues. Germline assignment: CDR1 MNHNS and CDR2 SASEGT. The V and J ends lost 7 bases and 10 bases respectively, with 20 bases between them. The CDR3 DNA is TGTGCCAGCACCCGGACATTCGAGGCAAGGGAGCAGTTCTTC. It codes for CASTRTFEAREQFF.

The V and J genes are TRBV5-6 and TRBJ1-1; 7 bases map to TRBD1. V shed 5 bases and J 1 base; nucleotides not matched to a gene: 8. The CDR3 length is 15 residues. Germline lookup yields CDR1 SGHDT and CDR2 YYEEEE. The CDR3 sequence: CASRPMGQPNTEAFF. CDR3 DNA: TGTGCCAGCAGACCGATGGGACAGCCGAACACTGAAGCTTTCTTT. The full variable domain, completed using reference TRBV5-6 and TRBJ1-1, is DAGVTQSPTHLIKTRGQQVTLRCSPKSGHDTVSWYQQALGQGPQFIFQYYEEEERQRGNFPDRFSGHQFPNYSSELNVNALLLGDSALYLCASRPMGQPNTEAFFGQGTRLTVV.

V is TRBV10-3 and J is TRBJ2-7; TRBD1 agrees at 11 bases. The CDR3 has 13 amino acids. The V gene end was trimmed by 9 bases and the J gene end by 0 bases; junction bases not matched to a gene: 1. CDR1 is ENHRY and CDR2 is SYGVKD in the germline V gene. The chain's CDR3 is CAIGTGGSYEQYF. CDR3 nucleotide sequence: TGTGCCATAGGGACAGGGGGCTCCTACGAGCAGTACTTC.

V gene TRBV28 combines with J gene TRBJ1-1; D might be TRBD1 (5 bases). The V end lost 6 bases, the J end lost 4 bases, and 15 bases lay between the germline ends. This CDR3 spans 14 amino acids. Germline lookup yields CDR1 MDHEN and CDR2 SYDVKM. CDR3 amino acids: CASSAPGRVTEAFF. CDR3 sequence (DNA): TGTGCCAGCAGCGCTCCGGGGCGGGTCACTGAAGCTTTCTTT.

This chain links TRBV7-9 with TRBJ2-2; D is uncertain. The germline V gene encodes CDR1 SEHNR and CDR2 FQNEAQ (reference sequence). This CDR3 spans 15 amino acids. Trimming shortened V by 4 bases and J by 0 bases, and 9 bases separated the two germline ends. CDR3 in amino acids: CASSYVPSNTGELFF. The CDR3 bases are TGTGCCAGCAGCTATGTACCCTCGAACACCGGGGAGCTGTTTTTT. Full variable domain (missing parts from reference TRBV7-9 and TRBJ2-2): DTGVSQNPRHKITKRGQNVTFRCDPISEHNRLYWYRQTLGQGPEFLTYFQNEAQLEKSRLLSDRFSAERPKGSFSTLEIQRTEQGDSAMYLCASSYVPSNTGELFFGEGSRLTVL.

The J gene is TRBJ1-3, the V gene TRBV5-3, with D unresolved. TRBV5-3 is an ORF; its function is uncertain. V dropped 2 bases and J dropped 2 bases, with 2 bases sitting between them. The CDR3 is made up of 12 amino acids. The CDR3 is CARSFTGNTIYF. The CDR3 DNA sequence: TGTGCCAGAAGCTTCACTGGAAACACCATATATTTT.

The J gene is TRBJ1-1, the V gene TRBV5-4; TRBD1 is a possible D gene (5 bases). Germline assignment: CDR1 SGHNT and CDR2 YYREEE (reference sequence). Trimming pared 3 bases from V and 5 bases from J, leaving 17 bases between. The CDR3 covers 15 residues. Here the CDR3 DNA reads TGTGCCAGCAGCTCTAAGGGGAGAGCGGGGACTGAAGCTTTCTTT. It translates to CASSSKGRAGTEAFF.

CDR3 residues: CASSRDTWGYTF. CDR3 DNA: TGTGCCAGTAGCCGGGACACCTGGGGCTACACCTTC. This chain joins TRBV2 and TRBJ1-2; a possible D gene is TRBD1 (6 bases). V was cut by 9 bases and J by 8 bases, with 16 bases left in between. This CDR3 is built from 12 residues. Germline V gives CDR1 SNHLY, CDR2 FYNNEI. Looking up the rest from reference TRBV2 and TRBJ1-2 gives the full variable domain: EPEVTQTPSHQVTQMGQEVILRCVPISNHLYFYWYRQILGQKVEFLVSFYNNEISEKSEIFDDQFSVERPDGSNFTLKIRSTKLEDSAMYFCASSRDTWGYTFGSGTRLTVV.